A single sample is the source of the 21 T cell receptor beta chains below, sequenced in a study of T cells in Graves' hyperthyroidism and ophthalmopathy. TCR beta CDR3 regions were amplified from RNA transcripts. A first-round RT-PCR of the TCR CDR3 used the HTBI primer set. TCRdb itself ran the multiplex PCR reads through MiXCR, one entry per CDR3 protein. This repertoire shows about 350,000 distinct CDR3 sequences, roughly 15% found once; its top ten account for around 20%. Sequencing input: blood. The receptors were sampled from a woman in her sixties with Graves' ophthalmopathy.

Many counts were recorded for this clonotype. CDR3: CASSSPPGDGELFF. CDR3 coding DNA: TGTGCCAGCAGCTCCCCCCCCGGGGACGGGGAGCTGTTTTTT. This chain joins TRBV11-2 and TRBJ2-2, with D perhaps TRBD2 (5 bases). The CDR3 spans 14 residues. Germline V gene sequence: CDR1 SGHAT, CDR2 FQNNGV. The germline V and J ends were trimmed by 4 bases and 7 bases, with 13 bases remaining between them.

Ten or more counts support this clonotype. This chain joins TRBV28 and TRBJ2-7; 10 bases align to TRBD2. The CDR3 is 15 amino acids. Germline V CDR1 and CDR2: MDHEN, SYDVKM. Unmatched junction bases numbered 10, after V lost 7 bases and J lost 4 bases. This CDR3 is CASIPQAGGIYEQYF. CDR3 in DNA: TGTGCCAGCATTCCCCAAGCGGGAGGGATTTACGAGCAGTACTTC.

The chain carries TRBV18 and TRBJ1-6; 10 nucleotides align to TRBD1. J lost 9 bases, V lost 4 bases, and 3 bases had no gene match. The V gene's germline CDR1 is KGHSH and CDR2 LQKENI. The CDR3 is 14 amino acids. In nucleotides, the CDR3 is TGTGCCAGCTCACAGGACAGGGGGACTTCACCCCTCCACTTT. Its protein is CASSQDRGTSPLHF.

Many counts were recorded for this clonotype. The CDR3 here is CASSQEADTQYF. The CDR3 nucleotides read TGTGCCAGCAGCCAAGAGGCAGATACGCAGTATTTT. The rearrangement links TRBV3-1 to TRBJ2-3; no clear D. CDR1 and CDR2 from the germline V gene are LGHDT and YNNKEL (reference sequence). Trimming removed 0 bases from V and 4 bases from J, with 2 bases in between. CDR3 length: 12 amino acids.

In this sample, this clonotype turned up many times. J is TRBJ2-7 and V is TRBV3-1; D unclear. There are 16 residues in the CDR3. Germline V gene data show CDR1 as LGHDT and CDR2 as YNNKEL (reference sequence). V lost 8 bases and J 0 bases, leaving 20 bases between the germline ends. CDR3 in DNA: TGTGCCAGCGGTGCGAACATGGGCGGATCCTCCTACGAGCAGTACTTC. It encodes CASGANMGGSSYEQYF.

The rearrangement joins TRBV20-1 to TRBJ1-1; 7 bases line up with TRBD1. CDR1 is DFQATT and CDR2 is SNEGSKA in the germline V gene (reference sequence). V lost 6 bases, J lost 1 base, and 8 bases stayed unmatched. The CDR3 runs to 14 residues. This chain's CDR3 is CSAFGQAENTEAFF. As DNA, the CDR3 is TGCAGTGCCTTCGGACAGGCCGAGAACACTGAAGCTTTCTTT.

This clonotype appeared many times. The V and J genes are TRBV7-9 and TRBJ1-1, with unresolved D. V was pared by 7 bases and J by 4 bases, with 16 bases between. CDR3 length: 14 amino acids. Germline V gene lookup returns CDR1 SEHNR and CDR2 FQNEAQ (reference sequence). The DNA of the CDR3 is TGTGCCAGCATCCTAGGGCAAAGGGCCACTGAAGCTTTCTTT. Translating it yields CASILGQRATEAFF.

The chain has TRBV11-2 and TRBJ2-7; 7 nucleotides align to TRBD2. The CDR3 is 15 amino acids. Germline-derived CDR1 and CDR2 are SGHAT and FQNNGV. V dropped 2 bases and J dropped 5; count of bases not matched to a gene: 9. Here the CDR3 reads CASSLRAGTYHEQYF. The CDR3 nucleotides are TGTGCCAGCAGCTTAAGAGCGGGAACATACCACGAGCAGTACTTC.

In this sample, this clonotype turned up many times. This chain connects TRBV18 to TRBJ2-3; D is unclear. The CDR3 is 14 residues long. V was cut by 1 base and J by 5 bases, with 10 bases left in between. Germline-derived CDR1 and CDR2 are KGHSH and LQKENI. DNA for the CDR3: TGTGCCAGCTCACCACAACTGACGGGAGATACGCAGTATTTT. Translated, it gives CASSPQLTGDTQYF.

This clonotype was detected many times. CDR3 DNA: TGTGCCACCAGGAGACAGGGAAGAGCGGGGGAGCAGTACTTC. Translation gives CATRRQGRAGEQYF. The V and J genes are TRBV6-1 and TRBJ2-7; D possibly uses TRBD1 or TRBD2 (7 bases each). CDR1 MNHNS and CDR2 SASEGT come from the germline V gene. This CDR3 is 14 amino acids long. The V end lost 10 bases, the J end lost 7 bases, and 23 bases lay between the germline ends.

This clonotype has at least ten counts. This sequence joins TRBV11-3 and TRBJ1-1, with D unclear. The CDR3 spans 13 residues. Germline V lookup: CDR1 SGHNT, CDR2 YENEEA. The V end lost 2 bases, the J end lost 4 bases, and 8 bases lay between the germline ends. Here the CDR3 reads CASSLRWGTEAFF. CDR3 nucleotides: TGTGCCAGCAGCTTACGTTGGGGCACTGAAGCTTTCTTT.

A few counts support this clonotype. The chain recombines TRBV7-3 with TRBJ2-1; 13 positions match TRBD2. The junction had 9 bases not matched to a gene; V was cut back by 5 bases and J by 2 bases. This CDR3 is 18 amino acids long. Germline V gene data show CDR1 as SGHTA and CDR2 as FQGTGA. CDR3: CASSLYHGTSGTYNEQFF. In DNA form, the CDR3 reads TGTGCCAGCAGCCTATATCACGGGACTAGCGGGACCTACAATGAGCAGTTCTTC.

V usage is TRBV6-1 and J usage is TRBJ1-5; a possible D gene is TRBD1 (5 bases). Germline CDR1 is MNHNS and CDR2 is SASEGT. Trimming took off 10 bases at V and 4 bases at J, with 14 bases between the two ends. This CDR3 is built from 13 residues. The CDR3 DNA sequence: TGTGCCACCCAGGGCCGTCTTAATCAGCCCCAGCATTTT. It encodes CATQGRLNQPQHF.

This clonotype was counted many times. The chain carries TRBV28 and TRBJ2-5; TRBD2 matches 9 bases. The CDR3 has 19 residues. CDR1 and CDR2 (germline): MDHEN, SYDVKM. Trimming cost V 3 bases and J 1 base; bases outside gene matches: 15. Here the CDR3 DNA reads TGTGCCAGCAGTTTTTCAGAGGAAGTGGCTAGCGGGATCCAAGAGACCCAGTACTTC. Its protein is CASSFSEEVASGIQETQYF.

The V gene is TRBV28, the J gene TRBJ2-4; 11 bases fit TRBD1. This CDR3 comprises 15 residues. The germline CDR1 and CDR2 sequences are MDHEN and SYDVKM. V lost 5 bases, J lost 5 bases, and 5 bases stayed unmatched. CDR3 DNA: TGTGCCAGCAGTCGAGGGACAGGGGGTCAAAACATTCAGTACTTC. Protein product: CASSRGTGGQNIQYF.

This clonotype was seen at least ten times. The chain combines TRBV20-1 with TRBJ2-7; 8 bases fit TRBD2. This CDR3 contains 12 residues. Germline trimming cut 3 bases from V and 7 bases from J; bases unmatched to any gene: 5. CDR1 is DFQATT and CDR2 is SNEGSKA in the germline V gene (reference sequence). In DNA, the CDR3 is TGCAGTGCTAGCGGGAGGGCCCAGGAGCAGTACTTC. This gives the protein CSASGRAQEQYF.

This clonotype showed up many times. The chain employs TRBV7-8 and TRBJ2-7; 13 bases are a match to TRBD2. Germline CDR1 and CDR2: SGHVS and FQNEAQ. The CDR3 loop spans 19 amino acids. V was clipped by 4 bases and J by 4 bases; unmatched bases: 16. CDR3 nucleotide sequence: TGTGCCAGCAGCTCTAGTGTCCCGACTAGCGGGAGGAAGGGGTACGAGCAGTACTTC. Translating it yields CASSSSVPTSGRKGYEQYF.

The sample holds many counts of this clonotype. The chain employs TRBV20-1 and TRBJ2-7; D may correspond to TRBD1 or TRBD2 (6 bases each). Germline values: CDR1 DFQATT, CDR2 SNEGSKA (reference sequence). V lost 1 base, J lost 4 bases, and 20 bases lay in between. The CDR3 consists of 16 residues. Here the CDR3 reads CSARVQGRLTRYEQYF. CDR3 DNA sequence: TGCAGTGCTAGAGTACAGGGAAGGTTGACTAGATACGAGCAGTACTTC.

This clonotype was seen many times. The J gene is TRBJ2-6, the V gene TRBV27, with 8 bases fitting TRBD2. From germline, CDR1 is MNHEY and CDR2 SMNVEV (reference sequence). Unmatched junction bases numbered 5, after V lost 4 bases and J lost 0 bases. The CDR3 covers 17 residues. CDR3: CASSSPGGTSGANVLTF. CDR3 DNA: TGTGCCAGCAGTTCCCCGGGGGGGACCTCTGGGGCCAACGTCCTGACTTTC.

Only a few counts were recorded for this clonotype. V gene TRBV30 combines with J gene TRBJ2-1, with a weak D call TRBD2 (5 bases). Trimming took 3 bases from V and 4 from J, leaving 10 bases between them. CDR1 is GTSNPN and CDR2 is SVGIG in the germline V gene (reference sequence). The CDR3 totals 13 residues. The CDR3 bases are TGTGCCTGGAGCCGTAGCGAGTACAATGAGCAGTTCTTC. Encoded protein: CAWSRSEYNEQFF.

In its sample, this clonotype was seen a few times. The gene calls are TRBV5-1 and TRBJ1-6; 10 bases fit TRBD1. This CDR3 is built from 18 residues. The V gene's germline CDR1 is SGHRS and CDR2 YFSETQ. J lost 6 bases, V lost 0 bases, and 9 bases had no gene match. The CDR3 is CASSLVARDRGSNSPLHF. The CDR3 DNA reads as TGCGCCAGCAGCTTGGTGGCTCGGGACAGGGGTTCTAATTCACCCCTCCACTTT.